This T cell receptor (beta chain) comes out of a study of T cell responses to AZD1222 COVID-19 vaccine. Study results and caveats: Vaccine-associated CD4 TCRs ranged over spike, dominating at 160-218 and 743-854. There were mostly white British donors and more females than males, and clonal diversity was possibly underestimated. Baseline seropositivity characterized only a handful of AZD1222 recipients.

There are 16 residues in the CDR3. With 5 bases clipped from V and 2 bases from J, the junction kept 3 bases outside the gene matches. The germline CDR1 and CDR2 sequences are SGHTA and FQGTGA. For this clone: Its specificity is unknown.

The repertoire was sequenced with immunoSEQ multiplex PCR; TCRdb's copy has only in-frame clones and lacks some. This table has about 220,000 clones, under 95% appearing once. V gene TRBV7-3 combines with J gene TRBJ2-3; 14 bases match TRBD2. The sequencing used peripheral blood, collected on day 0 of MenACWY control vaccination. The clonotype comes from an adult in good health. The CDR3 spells CASSPTSGGATDTQYF. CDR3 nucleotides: TGTGCCAGCAGCCCGACTAGCGGGGGGGCCACAGATACGCAGTATTTT.